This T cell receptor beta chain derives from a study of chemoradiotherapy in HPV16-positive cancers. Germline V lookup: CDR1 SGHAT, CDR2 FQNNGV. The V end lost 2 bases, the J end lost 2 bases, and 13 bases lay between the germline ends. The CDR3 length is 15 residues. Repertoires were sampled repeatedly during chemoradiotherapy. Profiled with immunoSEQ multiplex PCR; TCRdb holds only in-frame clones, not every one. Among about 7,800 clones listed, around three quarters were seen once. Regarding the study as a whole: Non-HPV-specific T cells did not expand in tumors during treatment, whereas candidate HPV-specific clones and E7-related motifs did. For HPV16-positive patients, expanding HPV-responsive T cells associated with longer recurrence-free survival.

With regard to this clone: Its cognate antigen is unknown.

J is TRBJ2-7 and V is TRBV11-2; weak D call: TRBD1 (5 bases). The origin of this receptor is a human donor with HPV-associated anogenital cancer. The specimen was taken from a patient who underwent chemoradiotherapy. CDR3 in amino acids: CASSLRWGDPYEQYF. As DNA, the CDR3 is TGTGCCAGCAGCTTAAGATGGGGCGACCCCTACGAGCAGTACTTC.